Listed below are T cell receptor beta chains from one sample, sequenced in a study of beta chain features in type 1 diabetes. Produced via immunoSEQ multiplex PCR; TCRdb's table is partial and in-frame only. The sample holds a few hundred thousand clones, over 11% seen once. The sequenced sample consisted of naive CD4+ T cells from blood. Receptors originate from a man aged 25 to 40 in good health. The CDR3 runs from the conserved cysteine through the conserved F or W. A D gene is named only where the DNA matches it firmly. Size is omitted from some rows. Given values are once, few, many or a class for expanded clones.

J gene: TRBJ1-5
V gene: TRBV30
clone size: few
D gene: NA
CDR3 DNA: TGTGCCTCTCAGGCCGGGACAAGTAGCAATCAGCCCCAGCATTTT
CDR3 protein: CASQAGTSSNQPQHF

J gene: TRBJ2-3
V gene: TRBV7-2
clone size: few
D gene: NA
CDR3 DNA: TGTGCCAGCAGCTTAGGTCGAGGCCTCCTGTCGGATACGCAGTATTTT
CDR3 protein: CASSLGRGLLSDTQYF

J gene: TRBJ1-5
V gene: TRBV18
clone size: NA
D gene: TRBD1
CDR3 DNA: TGTGCCAGCTCACCGCTATACCGGGACAGAGATCAGCCCCAGCATTTT
CDR3 protein: CASSPLYRDRDQPQHF

J gene: TRBJ2-2
V gene: TRBV25-1
clone size: NA
D gene: NA
CDR3 DNA: TGTGCCAGCAGACGAAATGGGGGCATCGGCACCGGGGAGCTGTTTTTT
CDR3 protein: CASRRNGGIGTGELFF

J gene: TRBJ1-2
V gene: TRBV25-1
clone size: few
D gene: NA
CDR3 DNA: TGTGCCAGCAGTGTTTCCAGGGGTGGTGGCTACACCTTC
CDR3 protein: CASSVSRGGGYTF

J gene: TRBJ2-7
V gene: TRBV7-2
clone size: NA
D gene: TRBD1
CDR3 DNA: TGTGCCAGCAGCCCCAGACAGGGATCCTACGAGCAGTACTTC
CDR3 protein: CASSPRQGSYEQYF

J gene: TRBJ2-7
V gene: TRBV29-1
clone size: few
D gene: NA
CDR3 DNA: TGCAGCGTGGCGGACACTAACTTAGGGGAGCAGTACTTC
CDR3 protein: CSVADTNLGEQYF

J gene: TRBJ1-1
V gene: TRBV9
clone size: NA
D gene: NA
CDR3 DNA: TGTGCCAGCAGCGTAGAGGGGAGATCAAGCACTGAAGCTTTCTTT
CDR3 protein: CASSVEGRSSTEAFF

J gene: TRBJ1-2
V gene: TRBV29-1
clone size: NA
D gene: TRBD1
CDR3 DNA: TGCAGCGTTGAGGAGGGGGCCATCTATGGCTACACCTTC
CDR3 protein: CSVEEGAIYGYTF

J gene: TRBJ2-5
V gene: TRBV7-6
clone size: NA
D gene: NA
CDR3 DNA: TGTGCCAGCAGGAGTTTACCGACAGCACCCTCTTGGGAGACCCAGTACTTC
CDR3 protein: CASRSLPTAPSWETQYF

J gene: TRBJ2-5
V gene: TRBV7-9
clone size: few
D gene: NA
CDR3 DNA: TGTGCCAGCAGCTTAGGCAGATCCCAAGAGACCCAGTACTTC
CDR3 protein: CASSLGRSQETQYF

J gene: TRBJ2-1
V gene: TRBV5-1
clone size: few
D gene: TRBD1
CDR3 DNA: TGCGCCAGCAGCGCACCCATAGGACAGGGAATAGACCCCCTAAATGAGCAGTTCTTC
CDR3 protein: CASSAPIGQGIDPLNEQFF

J gene: TRBJ2-7
V gene: TRBV27
clone size: few
D gene: NA
CDR3 DNA: TGTGCCAGCAGTTCCCAAGCTTACGAGCAGTACTTC
CDR3 protein: CASSSQAYEQYF

J gene: TRBJ2-3
V gene: TRBV23-1
clone size: NA
D gene: NA
CDR3 DNA: TGCGCCAGCACTCTACTCCGTCCTGAGAGCACAGATACGCAGTATTTT
CDR3 protein: CASTLLRPESTDTQYF

J gene: TRBJ2-3
V gene: TRBV9
clone size: NA
D gene: TRBD2
CDR3 DNA: TGTGCCAGCAGCGTAACCGCTAGCGGGTTGACAGATACGCAGTATTTT
CDR3 protein: CASSVTASGLTDTQYF

J gene: TRBJ2-7
V gene: TRBV7-9
clone size: NA
D gene: NA
CDR3 DNA: TGTGCCAGCAGCTTACCCGGGGGCCGTGCCTACGAGCAGTACTTC
CDR3 protein: CASSLPGGRAYEQYF